This T cell receptor (beta chain) stems from a study of beta chain features in type 1 diabetes. One heparinised blood draw, averaging about 100 mL, came from each donor. Sequenced material consisted of expressed TCRB transcripts (all of the isolated RNA was reverse transcribed). Only in-frame clones appear in the TCRdb table, and some are missing; sequencing was by immunoSEQ multiplex PCR. The sample carries 150,000 or so clones, 7.5% to 9.5% recorded once. V lost 0 bases and J lost 1, with 9 bases in between. This CDR3 contains 15 residues. CDR1 is SGHNT and CDR2 is YENEEA in the germline V gene. As regards this clone: Antigen: not known.

Overall study results and limits: Still unanswered here is whether HLA type influences TCRB rearrangement. Significant though moderate, a shortening of TCRB CDR3s appeared in all four CD4+ subsets of Type 1 diabetes patients. Fewer junction insertions and more nucleotide deletions appeared in type 1 diabetes patients.

This chain joins TRBV11-3 and TRBJ1-1; D unresolved. The sequenced material came from central memory CD4+ T cells from blood. The sequence was obtained from a woman between 18 and 30 years old with type 1 diabetes. CDR3 amino acids: CASSLDQRPNTEAFF. The CDR3 DNA reads TGTGCCAGCAGCTTAGATCAGCGACCGAACACTGAAGCTTTCTTT.